This TCR beta chain was found in a study of blood T cell repertoires in COVID-19 (dated by TCRdb to the early 2020s). Study-level background: Samples covering the acute and convalescent phases of COVID-19 were provided by collaborators in the United States, Italy and Spain. Samples came from the ongoing ImmuneRACE study (first 160 participants) plus 1,254 subjects from 6 global collaborators. Sample metadata almost always included a de-identified subject ID, COVID-19 status, age in years and sex. Deeply sampled blood TCRbeta repertoires from subjects exposed to, actively infected with, or recovered from COVID-19 were included in the dataset. The repertoires were released in a freely available public database meant as a resource for research on the immune response to SARS-CoV-2. The material from the prospective study consisted of cDNA or gDNA derived from T cells, B-cell-depleted T cells, or PBMCs. HLA class I and class II types, where available, came from metadata supplied by the sample provider rather than from assay-based typing. The research as a whole found: Clinical and demographic metadata were provided uncurated, with the amount varying by source and participant.

TCRbeta CDR3 regions were amplified from genomic DNA by means of the immunoSEQ Assay, a bias-controlled multiplex PCR. The paper's processing steps were these. Nucleated cell counts per sample were estimated from amplification of reference gene primers within the assay. Sequence reads were collapsed and filtered to measure the absolute abundance of every unique TCRbeta CDR3 rearrangement. For each sample, productive Simpson clonality was calculated by taking the square root of Simpson's diversity index across productive rearrangements. The source is immuneACCESS, and TCRdb retained only in-frame sequences with V and J called. Part of the clones is not carried over; for the studies checked, unresolved V genes explain less than half of this, and the remainder is unexplained. V, J and clone size derive from that table, while D and trimming were established from the DNA sequence. This sample holds 200,000 to 250,000 clones; around 80% were observed only once. About 20% of the sample goes to the ten largest clones.

Comment on this clone: The antigen this receptor binds is unknown. Base qualities are not at hand, and no much larger clone is one base apart.

Each collaborating institution followed its own protocols to collect whole blood in K2EDTA tubes. For TCRbeta analysis, collaborator samples were shipped as frozen whole blood, as isolated PBMCs, or as DNA extracted from either sample type. Relative to germline, V is 4 bases shorter and J is 2 bases shorter, with 8 bases between their ends. In the germline V gene, CDR1 corresponds to KGHSH and CDR2 to LQKENI. The CDR3 has 13 amino acids, counting the end cysteine and phenylalanine. Of the read, only the CDR3 DNA is kept; its 39 bases are in frame from base 1. The material sequenced was peripheral blood. Rearrangement joined TRBV18 to TRBJ1-2, with no confidently assigned D gene. This receptor was identified in a man between 25 and 39 years old with active or convalescent COVID-19. CDR3 region: CASSRSANYGYTF. The bases are TGTGCCAGCTCACGTTCTGCGAACTATGGCTACACCTTC.